This entry lists 13 T cell receptor beta chains sequenced from one sample in a study of cytomegalovirus exposure and HLA in healthy donors. PCR amplification relied on 60 Vbeta primers (plus 13 Jbeta primers). Libraries were prepared by immunoSEQ multiplex PCR; TCRdb keeps only in-frame clonotypes and omits some of them. The top ten hold roughly 6.2% of the sample, which has over 110,000 clones, approximately 80% seen once. Sequenced input: PBMCs. The source of these receptors is a woman in her thirties or forties in good health and CMV-seropositive.

V usage is TRBV27 and J usage is TRBJ1-2; weak D call: TRBD1 (6 bases). Germline CDR1 reads MNHEY; CDR2 reads SMNVEV (reference sequence). The CDR3 has 15 amino acids. Trimming pared 1 base from V and 7 bases from J, leaving 16 bases between. The CDR3 nucleotides are TGTGCCAGCAGTTTATACGGGAAGAGGGGGATTGGCTACACCTTC. This encodes CASSLYGKRGIGYTF.

The sample holds a few counts of this clone. V and J are TRBV27 and TRBJ2-7; TRBD2 is a possible D gene (6 bases). Trimming removed 3 bases from V and 5 bases from J, with 14 bases in between. Germline V lookup: CDR1 MNHEY, CDR2 SMNVEV (reference sequence). The CDR3 runs to 14 residues. This CDR3 reads CASSLGGHPHEQYF. CDR3 nucleotides: TGTGCCAGCAGTTTGGGAGGACACCCTCACGAGCAGTACTTC.

In its sample, this clone was seen a few times. The rearrangement joins TRBV6-5 to TRBJ2-5, with 8 nucleotides matching TRBD1. CDR3 length: 13 residues. J gave up 4 bases and V 5 bases, and 3 bases lay outside the gene matches. Germline CDR1 and CDR2: MNHEY and SVGAGI. CDR3 nucleotides: TGTGCCAGCAGTCGACAGGGGAGAGAGACCCAGTACTTC. As protein: CASSRQGRETQYF.

The V gene is TRBV19, the J gene TRBJ2-5; D perhaps matches TRBD2 (6 bases). The length of the CDR3 is 14 residues. Germline V CDR1 and CDR2: LNHDA, SQIVND (reference sequence). The V end was cut by 4 bases, the J end by 5 bases, with 14 bases between. The CDR3 spells CASSTLGGEETQYF. For the CDR3, the DNA is TGTGCCAGTAGTACCCTCGGCGGGGAGGAGACCCAGTACTTC.

This clone occurred once. The genes are TRBV30 and TRBJ1-2, with no clear D. The CDR3 is 10 amino acids. With 7 bases removed from V and 6 bases from J, the gap between germline ends came to 9 bases. From germline, CDR1 is GTSNPN and CDR2 SVGIG (reference sequence). In nucleotides, the CDR3 is TGTGCCTCTTCCTACCATGGCTACACCTTC. It translates to CASSYHGYTF.

This sequence joins TRBV6-1 and TRBJ1-3; D not resolved. CDR1 and CDR2 (germline): MNHNS, SASEGT. V lost 7 bases and J lost 4, with 17 bases in between. This CDR3 has 15 residues. CDR3 amino acids: CASNLTPQAGNTIYF. For the CDR3, the DNA is TGTGCCAGCAATCTCACCCCCCAGGCAGGAAACACCATATATTTT.

Remarks on this clone: A junction boundary mismatches the germline segment, possibly from a read error. This chain joins TRBV7-9 and TRBJ2-7; TRBD1 agrees at 7 bases. CDR1 and CDR2 (germline): SEHNR, FQNEAQ (reference sequence). The CDR3 totals 12 residues. CDR3 in DNA: TGTTCCAGCAGCTCCACGGGACAGGAGCAGTACTTC. Residues: CSSSSTGQEQYF.

V usage is TRBV6-1 and J usage is TRBJ1-6; a possible D gene is TRBD1 (6 bases). Trimming cost V 5 bases and J 7 bases, with 15 bases left between them. The germline gives CDR1 MNHNS, CDR2 SASEGT. The CDR3 consists of 15 residues. The CDR3 coding sequence is TGTGCCAGCAGTAGAATACAGGGAGTCAATTCACCCCTCCACTTT. As protein: CASSRIQGVNSPLHF.

As to this clone: Other DNA sequences in this sample translate to the same CDR3. The J gene is TRBJ2-5, the V gene TRBV15; D is perhaps TRBD2 (5 bases). The germline V gene encodes CDR1 LNHNV and CDR2 YYDKDF (reference sequence). The germline V and J ends were trimmed by 0 bases and 3 bases, with 11 bases remaining between them. The CDR3 sequence is 15 residues long. The CDR3 DNA reads TGTGCCACCAGCAGAGAGGCTATGGGAGAAGAGACCCAGTACTTC. It translates to CATSREAMGEETQYF.

The chain is built from TRBV11-2 and TRBJ2-1, with D possibly matching TRBD2 (6 bases). The CDR3 consists of 15 residues. V dropped 1 base and J dropped 4 bases, with 11 bases sitting between them. Looked up from germline, CDR1 is SGHAT and CDR2 is FQNNGV. The chain's CDR3 is CASSLGPGAYNEQFF. The CDR3 DNA is TGTGCCAGCAGCTTAGGACCGGGAGCGTACAATGAGCAGTTCTTC.

This clone turned up a few times. The chain employs TRBV18 and TRBJ2-1, with a tentative D call TRBD1 (5 bases). Trimming shortened V by 6 bases and J by 10 bases, and 13 bases separated the two germline ends. This CDR3 has 12 residues. CDR1 and CDR2 (germline): KGHSH, LQKENI. For the CDR3, the DNA is TGTGCCAGCTCCAGTCAGGGCGCGGAGCAGTTCTTC. This translates into CASSSQGAEQFF.

V usage is TRBV11-2 and J usage is TRBJ2-7; D might be TRBD1 (7 bases). Germline V CDR1 and CDR2: SGHAT, FQNNGV. Between the trimmed V and J ends, which lost 5 bases and 4 bases, there was a span of 15 bases. This CDR3 has 14 amino acids. The CDR3 coding sequence is TGTGCCAGCAGCCCCCGACAGGGAGGTTACGAGCAGTACTTC. This sequence encodes CASSPRQGGYEQYF. The variable domain in full, completed from reference TRBV11-2 and TRBJ2-7, reads EAGVAQSPRYKIIEKRQSVAFWCNPISGHATLYWYQQILGQGPKLLIQFQNNGVVDDSQLPKDRFSAERLKGVDSTLKIQPAKLEDSAVYLCASSPRQGGYEQYFGPGTRLTVT.

V usage is TRBV10-3 and J usage is TRBJ2-1; 8 bases fit TRBD2. The CDR3 loop spans 19 amino acids. Germline loops: CDR1 ENHRY, CDR2 SYGVKD. Germline trimming cut 4 bases from V and 3 bases from J; bases unmatched to any gene: 17. The CDR3 loop is CAISGLGEGGRSSYNEQFF. CDR3 DNA sequence: TGTGCCATCAGTGGTTTAGGTGAAGGCGGGAGGTCTAGCTACAATGAGCAGTTCTTC.